The T cell receptor beta chain under discussion was sequenced for a study of control samples from healthy donors and cancer patients. The repertoire was sequenced with immunoSEQ multiplex PCR; TCRdb's copy has only in-frame clones and lacks some. There are fewer than 200,000 clones in the sample; around 93% occur only once, and roughly 1.5% lies in the top ten. This CDR3 is 14 amino acids long. In germline, CDR1 is SNHLY, CDR2 FYNNEI. The V and J ends lost 8 bases and 1 base respectively, with 14 bases between them. Sequenced input: blood. The chain carries TRBV2 and TRBJ1-1; possibly TRBD1 for D (6 bases). The sequence derives from a man aged 18 to 35 in good health. CDR3 amino acids: CASGEQGRNTEAFF. The DNA for the CDR3 is TGTGCCAGCGGGGAACAGGGTAGGAACACTGAAGCTTTCTTT.